The 5 T cell receptor beta chains below all came from one sample that was sequenced in a study of blood T cell repertoires in COVID-19. Clones were sequenced by immunoSEQ multiplex PCR, and TCRdb holds only the in-frame ones, with some missing. Of some 86,000 clones listed, approximately 83% were seen once; the top ten hold approximately 34%. The sample consisted of peripheral blood. The receptor source for this set is an elderly woman with active or convalescent COVID-19.

The chain combines TRBV3-1 (or the pseudogene TRBV3-2) with TRBJ2-3; 11 nucleotides line up with TRBD2. The CDR3 totals 16 residues. The trim removed 1 base at V and 4 bases at J, leaving 4 bases unmatched. Germline V gene lookup returns CDR1 LGHDT and CDR2 YNNKEL (reference sequence). CDR3 loop: CASSQVMTSGADTQYF. DNA for the CDR3: TGTGCCAGCAGCCAAGTTATGACTAGCGGGGCAGATACGCAGTATTTT.

This CDR3 is CASSGEGLSSYEQYF. For the CDR3, the DNA is TGTGCCAGCAGTGGCGAGGGTCTAAGCTCCTACGAGCAGTACTTC. The chain joins TRBV2 to TRBJ2-7, with a tentative D call TRBD2 (5 bases). The CDR3 has 15 residues. Germline V gene lookup returns CDR1 SNHLY and CDR2 FYNNEI. Trimming shortened V by 4 bases and J by 0 bases, and 13 bases separated the two germline ends. The whole variable domain, remainder taken from reference TRBV2 and TRBJ2-7, is EPEVTQTPSHQVTQMGQEVILRCVPISNHLYFYWYRQILGQKVEFLVSFYNNEISEKSEIFDDQFSVERPDGSNFTLKIRSTKLEDSAMYFCASSGEGLSSYEQYFGPGTRLTVT.

The CDR3 region has the DNA TGTGCCAGCAGTGAAAGACGCCCCGGAGGGGGCTCTCAGCCCCAGCATTTT. Its translation is CASSERRPGGGSQPQHF. The chain joins TRBV2 to TRBJ1-5; 7 bases are shared with TRBD1. Germline loops: CDR1 SNHLY, CDR2 FYNNEI. This CDR3 region has 17 residues. V shed 2 bases and J 6 bases; nucleotides not matched to a gene: 13.

The rearrangement uses TRBV24-1 and TRBJ2-3, with 7 bases matching TRBD1. The CDR3 is 16 amino acids. Germline-derived CDR1 and CDR2 are KGHDR and SFDVKD. The J segment lost 1 base and the V segment lost 0 bases, leaving 3 bases of the junction unmatched. CDR3 DNA sequence: TGTGCCACCAGTGATTTGTACAGGGGTGGCACAGATACGCAGTATTTT. Its translation: CATSDLYRGGTDTQYF.

This clone showed up just a few times. The J gene is TRBJ1-2, the V gene TRBV28; D possibly corresponds to TRBD1 (6 bases). The germline CDR1 and CDR2 sequences are MDHEN and SYDVKM. The V gene lost 6 bases and the J gene lost 7 bases, with 24 bases spanning the gap. The CDR3 consists of 16 residues. CDR3 protein: CASSLVNRASVGGYTF. The CDR3 DNA reads as TGTGCCAGCAGCCTAGTTAACAGGGCTTCTGTCGGTGGCTACACCTTC.